Presented here are 13 T cell receptor beta chains from one specimen sequenced in a study of blood T cells in healthy people across ages. Primed by a sample-barcoded 5' primer and a J-beta primer mix, a second PCR proceeded for roughly 6 to 12 cycles. TCRdb re-analysed the 5' RACE reads in MiXCR, keeping a single row per CDR3 protein. The sample shows approximately 960,000 distinct CDR3 sequences, under 35% of them seen only once. A further study also used this sample, focusing on T cells of mothers and their children.

Material: blood. These receptors were collected from a woman in her forties in good health.

This clonotype was picked up many times. The chain couples TRBV12-3 or TRBV12-4 to TRBJ2-7; D may be TRBD1 (5 bases). This CDR3 spans 14 amino acids. Trimming left V 8 bases short and J 0 bases short, with 14 bases between. This CDR3 is CASRPAGNSYEQYF. Written as DNA, the CDR3 is TGTGCCAGCCGTCCTGCAGGGAACTCCTACGAGCAGTACTTC.

The chain links TRBV20-1 to TRBJ2-7; D remains unclear. V was shortened by 4 bases and J by 3 bases, with 13 bases between the two germline ends. The CDR3 totals 13 residues. The V gene's germline CDR1 is DFQATT and CDR2 SNEGSKA (reference sequence). The CDR3 protein is CSAIETVNYEQYF. CDR3 sequence (DNA): TGCAGTGCTATCGAGACGGTAAACTACGAGCAGTACTTC.

This chain links TRBV20-1 with TRBJ2-5; TRBD1 agrees at 7 bases. Germline values: CDR1 DFQATT, CDR2 SNEGSKA (reference sequence). J lost 11 bases, V lost 2 bases, and 23 bases had no gene match. CDR3 size: 17 residues. The CDR3 here is CSARPTTGNGRQDEQYF. The CDR3 bases are TGCAGTGCTAGACCCACGACAGGGAATGGTAGGCAAGATGAGCAGTACTTC.

The rearrangement uses TRBV4-1 and TRBJ2-3, with 7 nucleotides matching TRBD2. V lost 8 bases to trimming and J lost 5 bases; unmatched junction nucleotides: 13. This CDR3 has 15 amino acids. Germline CDR1 MGHRA, CDR2 YSYEKL. The CDR3 region is CASSAPSGLQDTQYF. The CDR3 DNA reads TGCGCCAGCTCCGCCCCTAGCGGTTTACAAGATACGCAGTATTTT.

In this sample, this clonotype turned up many times. The chain links TRBV6-2 or TRBV6-3 to TRBJ2-1; TRBD2 agrees at 12 bases. The V gene's germline CDR1 is MNHEY and CDR2 SVGEGT. Losses at the gene ends were 4 bases for V and 7 bases for J; bases not matched to a gene: 8. The length of the CDR3 is 16 residues. The CDR3 DNA is TGTGCCAGCAGTTCCTACTCTAGCGGGGGGGCAAATGAGCAGTTCTTC. It codes for CASSSYSSGGANEQFF.

This clonotype has ten or more counts. This chain joins TRBV6-5 and TRBJ2-1, with no clear D. With 0 bases removed from V and 6 bases from J, the gap between germline ends came to 6 bases. The CDR3 consists of 13 residues. Germline V lookup: CDR1 MNHEY, CDR2 SVGAGI. This CDR3 is CASSYSNRNEQFF. CDR3 DNA: TGTGCCAGCAGTTACTCGAACCGCAATGAGCAGTTCTTC.

The genes are TRBV30 and TRBJ1-1; D is unresolved. V dropped 0 bases and J dropped 6 bases, with 5 bases sitting between them. Germline CDR1 GTSNPN, CDR2 SVGIG (reference sequence). The CDR3 totals 11 residues. The CDR3 sequence is CAWSVTSEAFF. The DNA of the CDR3 is TGTGCCTGGAGTGTGACATCTGAAGCTTTCTTT.

The rearrangement links TRBV4-2 to TRBJ2-7; D is perhaps TRBD2 (7 bases). Germline V gene data show CDR1 as LGHNA and CDR2 as YNFKEQ. Trimming removed 6 bases at V and 3 bases at J, with 12 bases between. This CDR3 is built from 13 residues. The CDR3 sequence: CASRAGDYYEQYF. CDR3 bases: TGTGCCAGCAGAGCAGGGGACTACTACGAGCAGTACTTC.

The count of this clonotype is one. The V call is TRBV7-2, the J call TRBJ2-1, with 11 positions matching TRBD2. The CDR3 has 16 amino acids. V trimming: 5 bases; J trimming: 4 bases; junction bases outside the gene matches: 7. Germline CDR1 reads SGHTA; CDR2 reads FQGNSA. This CDR3 is CASSPPGLAEYNEQFF. For the CDR3, the DNA is TGTGCCAGCAGCCCACCGGGACTAGCGGAATACAATGAGCAGTTCTTC. The variable domain in full, with the rest retrieved from reference TRBV7-2 and TRBJ2-1, is GAGVSQSPSNKVTEKGKDVELRCDPISGHTALYWYRQSLGQGLEFLIYFQGNSAPDKSGLPSDRFSAERTGGSVSTLTIQRTQQEDSAVYLCASSPPGLAEYNEQFFGPGTRLTVL.

This chain uses TRBV4-3 with TRBJ2-1; 8 nucleotides match TRBD2. The CDR3 extends over 17 amino acids. The germline CDR1 and CDR2 sequences are LGHNA and YSLEER. The junction had 12 bases not matched to a gene; V was cut back by 0 bases and J by 8 bases. The CDR3 region is CASSQDIRAGDGYEQFF. CDR3 DNA: TGCGCCAGCAGCCAAGATATCAGAGCGGGAGACGGGTATGAGCAGTTCTTC.

In DNA form, the CDR3 reads TGCGCCAGCAGCTTGGGGTTCACTACAGATACGCAGTATTTT. Translated: CASSLGFTTDTQYF. The chain carries TRBV5-1 and TRBJ2-3; D is undetermined. This CDR3 is built from 14 residues. Germline V gene sequence: CDR1 SGHRS, CDR2 YFSETQ. V was trimmed by 0 bases and J by 3 bases, leaving 8 bases between them.

This clonotype was found a few times. The chain recombines TRBV7-9 with TRBJ1-6, with D hard to call. V shed 4 bases and J shed 7 bases, with 11 bases lying between them. This CDR3 comprises 14 residues. Germline V lookup: CDR1 SEHNR, CDR2 FQNEAQ (reference sequence). CDR3 nucleotides: TGTGCCAGCAGCTCATGGACGGAGAATTCACCCCTCCACTTT. Protein sequence: CASSSWTENSPLHF.

J is TRBJ2-1 and V is TRBV29-1; weak D call: TRBD2 (6 bases). The CDR3 contains 13 residues. Germline assignment: CDR1 SQVTM and CDR2 ANQGSEA. The ends were cut back, 8 bases at V and 5 bases at J, with 16 bases in the middle. CDR3 bases: TGCAGCTCCTTGTCGGGGGTCGACAATGAGCAGTTCTTC. This encodes CSSLSGVDNEQFF.